Listed here are 6 T cell receptor beta chains from one sample, sequenced in a study of follicular helper T cells after annual influenza vaccination. Generated by immunoSEQ multiplex PCR, the TCRdb table keeps only in-frame clones and is missing some. The sample records approximately 10,000 clones, 65% to 85% being singletons. Time point given: 2014-2015 season, 7 days after vaccination. The input for sequencing was CXCR5+ CD38- circulating T follicular helper cells from blood, taken 7 days after influenza vaccination. Noted subset: circulating Tfh, non-naive CD4+CXCR5+PD-1+ (ICOS+CD38+ or ICOS-CD38-). These receptors were taken from an adult who received the influenza vaccine.

V is TRBV27 and J is TRBJ1-6, with D maybe TRBD1 (5 bases). Germline-derived CDR1 and CDR2 are MNHEY and SMNVEV (reference sequence). Trimming stripped 6 bases from V and 5 bases from J, with 14 bases between. This CDR3 has 15 residues. The CDR3 loop reads CASSPAGGNNSPLHF. As DNA, the CDR3 is TGTGCCAGCAGCCCAGCCGGGGGGAATAATTCACCCCTCCACTTT.

The V gene is TRBV6-5, the J gene TRBJ2-3; D unclear. The CDR3 is made up of 14 amino acids. Germline CDR1 and CDR2: MNHEY and SVGAGI. The ends were cut back, 5 bases at V and 4 bases at J, with 13 bases in the middle. CDR3 nucleotides: TGTGCCAGCAGTCGCGTCTTCTCTGCAGATACGCAGTATTTT. It encodes CASSRVFSADTQYF.

In this sample, this clone turned up a few times. The chain recombines TRBV7-9 with TRBJ1-2, with no clear D. CDR3 length: 12 amino acids. Germline V gene sequence: CDR1 SEHNR, CDR2 FQNEAQ (reference sequence). Trimming left V 2 bases short and J 7 bases short, with 8 bases between. In nucleotides, the CDR3 is TGTGCCAGCAGCTTATTCGTAACTGGCTACACCTTC. The encoded protein is CASSLFVTGYTF.

V usage is TRBV11-3 and J usage is TRBJ2-2, with 9 bases lining up with TRBD2. CDR1 SGHNT and CDR2 YENEEA come from the germline V gene. The J segment lost 6 bases and the V segment lost 5 bases, leaving 7 bases of the junction unmatched. The CDR3 runs to 15 residues. For the CDR3, the DNA is TGTGCCAGCAGCGATCTAGCGGGGAGACCCGGGGAGCTGTTTTTT. It yields the protein CASSDLAGRPGELFF. The variable domain in full, with the rest retrieved from reference TRBV11-3 and TRBJ2-2, is EAGVVQSPRYKIIEKKQPVAFWCNPISGHNTLYWYLQNLGQGPELLIRYENEEAVDDSQLPKDRFSAERLKGVDSTLKIQPAELGDSAVYLCASSDLAGRPGELFFGEGSRLTVL.

This clone was observed once. The V gene is TRBV18, the J gene TRBJ2-3, with 8 bases fitting TRBD1. V was pared by 5 bases and J by 4 bases, with 8 bases of the junction left unmatched. Germline V CDR1 and CDR2: KGHSH, LQKENI. This CDR3 region has 15 residues. CDR3 nucleotide sequence: TGTGCCAGCTCAAAGGACAGGGCTTTGGCAGATACGCAGTATTTT. Protein: CASSKDRALADTQYF. Supplemented by reference TRBV18 and TRBJ2-3, the full variable domain reads NAGVMQNPRHLVRRRGQEARLRCSPMKGHSHVYWYRQLPEEGLKFMVYLQKENIIDESGMPKERFSAEFPKEGPSILRIQQVVRGDSAAYFCASSKDRALADTQYFGPGTRLTVL.

The rearrangement joins TRBV7-2 to TRBJ1-3, with a weak D call TRBD1 (6 bases). V was cut by 4 bases and J by 0 bases, with 19 bases left in between. CDR1 SGHTA and CDR2 FQGNSA come from the germline V gene. The CDR3 has 18 residues. CDR3 protein: CASSSQPGTPYSGNTIYF. CDR3 DNA sequence: TGTGCCAGCAGCTCCCAACCCGGGACACCTTACTCTGGAAACACCATATATTTT.